This T cell receptor (beta chain) was profiled in a study of siplizumab effects on memory and regulatory T cells (dated by TCRdb to between 2018 and 2021). Study-level background: The effect of the anti-CD2 antibody siplizumab on alloreactive T-cell subsets was examined in allogeneic mixed lymphocyte reactions constructed from human PBMCs.

Library method: the immunoSEQ multiplex PCR assay. Roughly 10^5 TCR templates per sample were assayed on the deep sequencing platform. Genomic DNA extracted from sorted T cells was used for TCRbeta CDR3 sequencing. In the paper's pipeline: The R programming language was used for clonal analysis of TCRbeta CDR3 data. Comparing unstimulated samples against CFSE-low samples taken after the reaction was how alloreactive CD4+ and CD8+ clones were defined. Alloreactive CD4+ clones were assigned to regulatory or non-regulatory origin by matching sequences to sorted unstimulated Treg and non-Treg repertoires. TCRdb's version of the immuneACCESS table is confined to in-frame rearrangements and falls short of the full clone set. An unresolved V gene accounts for under half of the shortfall where checked; the remainder is of unknown origin. The D gene and trimming were derived from the DNA, and the V and J assignments and clone size from that table. The sample data list some 100,000 clones, and about 96% of these were observed just once. The ten largest clones capture 0.03% to 0.035% of the sample.

To note about this clone: The specificity of this receptor is unknown. Base qualities are missing; no much larger clone stands one base away.

In addition, sequencing in three donor pairs included unstimulated CD8+ effector memory subsets alongside CD4+ naive, CD8+ naive, CD8+ TEMRA and CD4+ memory subsets. Sorted unstimulated T cells, along with proliferating T cells recovered from mixed lymphocyte reactions, underwent TCRbeta CDR3 sequencing. Fresh whole blood from some ten HLA-typed healthy donors was used as the source from which PBMCs were isolated. The investigation overall reported the following: Whether proliferating Tregs from siplizumab cultures actually had suppressive function was not functionally confirmed. In reactions with siplizumab, an average of approximately 70% of mappable alloreactive CD4+ clones were Treg-derived, compared with roughly 26% in control reactions. A naive or memory phenotype could not be assigned to roughly 75-96% of proliferating CD4+ or CD8+ clones. Unstimulated naive T cells appeared to be more diverse than memory T cells, and naive cells seemed to make a substantial contribution to the alloresponse. Siplizumab significantly lowered the cumulative frequency of alloreactive sequences that could be traced to unstimulated CD4+ memory T cells. Because sequences at frequencies below about 10^-5 were poorly captured, only a minor fraction of alloreactive clones could be mapped back to unstimulated subsets.

The cysteine opens and the phenylalanine closes a CDR3 of 16 amino acids. The read is trimmed to its CDR3 DNA, 48 bases read in frame from base 1. Taken from the germline V gene, the CDR1 and CDR2 loops are MDHEN and SYDVKM. The junction shows trimming of 6 bases on V and 5 bases on J, and the gene matches do not reach 14 bases of it. The V and J genes are TRBV28 and TRBJ2-7, and 9 bases in between align with TRBD1. The clonotype was recovered from a human donor in good health. The sample consisted of naive CD4+ T cells sorted from blood. What the cell subset or site label conveys for this sample: unstimulated naive T cells. The CDR3 reads CASSRGGTGMSHEQYF. The nucleotide sequence reads TGTGCCAGCAGCCGTGGGGGGACAGGGATGTCCCACGAGCAGTACTTC.